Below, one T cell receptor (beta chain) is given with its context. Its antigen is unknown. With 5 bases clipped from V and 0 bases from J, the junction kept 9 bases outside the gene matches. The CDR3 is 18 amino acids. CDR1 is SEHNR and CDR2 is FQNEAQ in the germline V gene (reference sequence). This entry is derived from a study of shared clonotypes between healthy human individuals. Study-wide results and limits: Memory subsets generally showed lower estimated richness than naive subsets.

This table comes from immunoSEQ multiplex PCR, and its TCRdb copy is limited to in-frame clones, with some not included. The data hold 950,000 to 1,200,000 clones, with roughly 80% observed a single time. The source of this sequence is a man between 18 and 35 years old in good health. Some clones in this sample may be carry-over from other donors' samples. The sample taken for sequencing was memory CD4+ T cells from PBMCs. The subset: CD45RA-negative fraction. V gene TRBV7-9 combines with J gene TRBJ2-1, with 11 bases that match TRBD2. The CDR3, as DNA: TGTGCCAGCAGCCCCGGGACTAGCGGATTGAGCTCCTACAATGAGCAGTTCTTC. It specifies CASSPGTSGLSSYNEQFF.